Presented here are 30 T cell receptor beta chains from one specimen sequenced in a study of blood T cell repertoires in COVID-19. Method: immunoSEQ multiplex PCR; TCRdb's copy keeps in-frame clones and lacks some. The repertoire holds over 200,000 clones, around nine tenths seen once, with roughly 6.5% in the top ten. Material: peripheral blood. The receptors were gathered from a man aged 55 to 70 who had recovered from COVID-19.

The J gene is TRBJ1-6, the V gene TRBV30; TRBD1 is a possible D gene (6 bases). The V and J ends lost 6 bases and 7 bases respectively, with 16 bases between them. CDR1 GTSNPN and CDR2 SVGIG come from the germline V gene (reference sequence). The CDR3 has 14 residues. The CDR3 DNA sequence: TGTGCCTGTACGCAGGGGTTGCGGAATTCACCCCTCCACTTT. This codes for CACTQGLRNSPLHF.

The chain couples TRBV10-3 to TRBJ2-7; tentatively, D is TRBD2 (6 bases). Trimming removed 0 bases from V and 0 bases from J, with 9 bases in between. Germline V gene sequence: CDR1 ENHRY, CDR2 SYGVKD. The CDR3 consists of 15 residues. As DNA, the CDR3 is TGTGCCATCAGTGAGTCGACGGGACTCTCCTACGAGCAGTACTTC. Translated, it gives CAISESTGLSYEQYF.

The chain links TRBV27 to TRBJ2-2; 10 bases fit TRBD1. The CDR3 runs 15 residues. CDR1 is MNHEY, CDR2 SMNVEV, per germline (reference sequence). The ends lost 5 bases at V and 0 bases at J; junction bases unmatched: 0. The CDR3 spells CASSGQGANTGELFF. CDR3 bases: TGTGCCAGCAGTGGACAGGGGGCGAACACCGGGGAGCTGTTTTTT.

The chain employs TRBV9 and TRBJ2-1; TRBD1 agrees at 7 bases. Germline CDR1 and CDR2: SGDLS and YYNGEE. The CDR3 extends over 17 amino acids. V was pared by 0 bases and J by 6 bases, with 12 bases of the junction left unmatched. CDR3 in DNA: TGTGCCAGCAGCGTAGGGGTACAGGGGCCCATATCCAATGAGCAGTTCTTC. It codes for CASSVGVQGPISNEQFF. Full variable domain (outside the CDR3, taken from reference TRBV9 and TRBJ2-1): DSGVTQTPKHLITATGQRVTLRCSPRSGDLSVYWYQQSLDQGLQFLIQYYNGEERAKGNILERFSAQQFPDLHSELNLSSLELGDSALYFCASSVGVQGPISNEQFFGPGTRLTVL.

The chain couples TRBV7-6 to TRBJ1-1; D is unclear. From germline, CDR1 is SGHVS and CDR2 FNYEAQ. V lost 4 bases and J 4 bases, leaving 13 bases between the germline ends. The CDR3 loop spans 14 amino acids. The chain's CDR3 is CASSSQERGTEAFF. CDR3 in DNA: TGTGCCAGCAGCTCTCAGGAGCGGGGCACTGAAGCTTTCTTT.

V gene TRBV29-1 combines with J gene TRBJ2-3; 7 bases agree with TRBD2. The junction had 10 bases not matched to a gene; V was cut back by 0 bases and J by 7 bases. There are 15 residues in the CDR3. Germline V lookup: CDR1 SQVTM, CDR2 ANQGSEA. The CDR3 DNA sequence: TGCAGCGTTGAAGATCCCCAGGGAGGGTTGAATACGCAGTATTTT. Translated: CSVEDPQGGLNTQYF.

J is TRBJ2-7 and V is TRBV27; 10 bases match TRBD2. J gave up 4 bases and V 6 bases, and 3 bases lay outside the gene matches. The CDR3 is 13 residues long. Germline CDR1 and CDR2: MNHEY and SMNVEV (reference sequence). CDR3 region: CASRLSGGYEQYF. The CDR3 bases are TGTGCCAGCAGGCTTAGCGGGGGGTACGAGCAGTACTTC.

This CDR3 reads CASTPSGRYNEQFF. DNA for the CDR3: TGTGCCAGCACTCCCAGCGGGCGCTACAATGAGCAGTTCTTC. The V and J genes are TRBV27 and TRBJ2-1; possible D gene TRBD2, 6 bases. The CDR3 sequence is 14 residues long. Trimming stripped 7 bases from V and 3 bases from J, with 13 bases between. The germline CDR1 and CDR2 sequences are MNHEY and SMNVEV (reference sequence).

The CDR3 region has the DNA TGTGCCAGCAGCCTCACAGGGGCAGGGGCCAACGTCCTGACTTTC. Its protein product is CASSLTGAGANVLTF. V gene TRBV28 combines with J gene TRBJ2-6, with 7 bases fitting TRBD1. After removal of 6 bases from V and 4 bases from J, the junction contained 6 bases not matched to a gene. The V gene's germline CDR1 is MDHEN and CDR2 SYDVKM. CDR3 length equals 15 residues.

This chain uses TRBV16 with TRBJ1-5; D is unclear. This CDR3 contains 14 residues. Deletions cut 3 bases from V and 7 bases from J, with 13 bases between. Germline CDR1 is KGHSY and CDR2 is FQNENV. The CDR3: CASSQGSYGQPQHF. The CDR3 DNA reads TGTGCCAGCAGCCAGGGGAGTTACGGGCAGCCCCAGCATTTT.

The rearrangement joins TRBV2 to TRBJ2-3; D possibly corresponds to TRBD1 (5 bases). The CDR3 consists of 12 residues. Germline CDR1 reads SNHLY; CDR2 reads FYNNEI. With 1 base removed from V and 8 bases from J, the gap between germline ends came to 7 bases. In DNA form, the CDR3 reads TGTGCCAGCAGTGAAGGAAGGGGTACGCAGTATTTT. It yields the protein CASSEGRGTQYF.

The V and J genes are TRBV30 and TRBJ2-7, with a possible D match to TRBD2 (6 bases). The CDR3 loop spans 11 amino acids. Germline CDR1 reads GTSNPN; CDR2 reads SVGIG (reference sequence). The CDR3 loop is CAWSTGGMQRV. Here the CDR3 DNA reads TGTGCCTGGAGTACCGGCGGGATGCAGAGGGTA.

The V call is TRBV7-9, the J call TRBJ1-6; tentative D call: TRBD1 (6 bases). CDR3 length: 17 amino acids. Germline-derived CDR1 and CDR2 are SEHNR and FQNEAQ (reference sequence). Trimming removed 7 bases at V and 6 bases at J, with 22 bases between. This chain's CDR3 is CASTRATGPTINSPLHF. The CDR3 DNA sequence: TGTGCCAGCACCAGGGCGACAGGCCCTACCATTAATTCACCCCTCCACTTT.

This chain joins TRBV27 and TRBJ2-7; 9 bases map to TRBD1. Looked up from germline, CDR1 is MNHEY and CDR2 is SMNVEV (reference sequence). Trimming took 4 bases from V and 7 from J; bases not matched to a gene: 20. This CDR3 has 18 residues. CDR3 residues: CASSSGTGFFSRVMEQYF. In DNA form, the CDR3 reads TGTGCCAGCAGTTCAGGGACAGGGTTCTTCTCCCGCGTTATGGAGCAGTACTTC.

This rearrangement joins TRBV6-2 or TRBV6-3 to TRBJ2-7; the D is unclear. V was pared by 0 bases and J by 3 bases, with 12 bases between. This CDR3 has 15 amino acids. Germline CDR1 reads MNHEY; CDR2 reads SVGEGT. CDR3 residues: CASSYSGNSLYEQYF. CDR3 sequence (DNA): TGTGCCAGCAGTTACTCGGGCAACAGCCTCTACGAGCAGTACTTC.

The chain combines TRBV6-5 with TRBJ1-1, with D unresolved. Trimming took off 6 bases at V and 5 bases at J, with 13 bases between the two ends. This CDR3 contains 13 residues. The germline V gene has CDR1 MNHEY and CDR2 SVGAGI. The DNA for the CDR3 is TGTGCCAGCAGGCCCGGAGGAGGGACTGAAGCTTTCTTT. Its protein is CASRPGGGTEAFF.

Only one count was recorded for this clone. This chain links TRBV19 with TRBJ1-1; unclear D gene. CDR1 and CDR2 (germline): LNHDA, SQIVND (reference sequence). The CDR3 has 12 amino acids. Deletions cut 1 base from V and 11 bases from J, with 11 bases between. The CDR3 is CASSIGPGKAFF. CDR3 DNA: TGTGCCAGTAGTATAGGCCCGGGAAAGGCTTTCTTT.

V and J are TRBV27 and TRBJ1-5; 7 positions agree with TRBD1. The length of the CDR3 is 15 residues. Trimming took 4 bases from V and 7 from J; bases not matched to a gene: 10. The germline CDR1 and CDR2 sequences are MNHEY and SMNVEV (reference sequence). The CDR3 is CASSSTRQGAQPQHF. DNA of the CDR3: TGTGCCAGCAGTTCAACTCGACAGGGTGCACAGCCCCAGCATTTT.

The rearrangement joins TRBV18 to TRBJ1-4; no firm D call. The CDR3 has 16 amino acids. Germline CDR1 and CDR2: KGHSH and LQKENI. The V end lost 6 bases, the J end lost 4 bases, and 18 bases lay between the germline ends. The CDR3 DNA sequence: TGTGCCAGCTCCGCACTCCGAGACACTTTTAATGAAAAACTGTTTTTT. Amino acids: CASSALRDTFNEKLFF.

The chain is built from TRBV2 and TRBJ2-7; D possibly corresponds to TRBD2 (6 bases). Germline V lookup: CDR1 SNHLY, CDR2 FYNNEI. Trimming shortened V by 7 bases and J by 1 base, and 14 bases separated the two germline ends. The CDR3 is 14 amino acids. The CDR3 DNA reads as TGTGCCAGCACTTCCCGCCGGGAGTCCTACGAGCAGTACTTC. Amino acids: CASTSRRESYEQYF.

The chain combines TRBV7-9 with TRBJ1-2, with 9 nucleotides matching TRBD1. Germline trimming cut 3 bases from V and 1 base from J; bases unmatched to any gene: 9. Per germline, CDR1 SEHNR and CDR2 FQNEAQ (reference sequence). The length of the CDR3 is 17 residues. The CDR3, as DNA: TGTGCCAGCAGCTTTTTCAGGACAGGGGTTTATAACTATGGCTACACCTTC. This codes for CASSFFRTGVYNYGYTF.

This clone was seen more than once but under ten times. The chain joins TRBV9 to TRBJ2-7, with 11 positions matching TRBD2. Per the germline V gene, CDR1 is SGDLS and CDR2 is YYNGEE. This CDR3 has 15 residues. V lost 2 bases and J lost 2; bases outside the gene matches: 3. CDR3 sequence: CASSVGLAEAYEQYF. The CDR3 DNA follows: TGTGCCAGCAGCGTGGGACTAGCGGAAGCCTACGAGCAGTACTTC.

The genes are TRBV5-4 and TRBJ1-2, with 7 bases lining up with TRBD1. Germline V lookup: CDR1 SGHNT, CDR2 YYREEE (reference sequence). J gave up 4 bases and V 1 base, and 4 bases lay outside the gene matches. This CDR3 has 14 amino acids. The CDR3 here is CASSLLEGAYGYTF. The CDR3 region has the DNA TGTGCCAGCAGCTTGTTAGAGGGGGCCTATGGCTACACCTTC.

The chain is built from TRBV3-1 (or the pseudogene TRBV3-2) and TRBJ2-2, with 15 bases fitting TRBD2. Germline assignment: CDR1 LGHDT and CDR2 YNNKEL (reference sequence). V trimming: 4 bases; J trimming: 2 bases; junction bases outside the gene matches: 8. The CDR3 covers 19 residues. The CDR3 protein is CASSPGLAGGRRNTGELFF. DNA of the CDR3: TGTGCCAGCAGCCCGGGACTAGCGGGAGGAAGAAGAAACACCGGGGAGCTGTTTTTT.

The chain links TRBV4-2 to TRBJ1-6; D is undetermined. Trimming took 8 bases from V and 7 from J, leaving 21 bases between them. The CDR3 contains 16 residues. Germline values: CDR1 LGHNA, CDR2 YNFKEQ. The CDR3 DNA follows: TGTGCCAGCGATCGAGGAGGAGGTTCTGGGAATTCACCCCTCCACTTT. Protein product: CASDRGGGSGNSPLHF.

The rearrangement uses TRBV30 and TRBJ1-1; TRBD1 matches 10 bases. With 8 bases clipped from V and 1 base from J, the junction kept 4 bases outside the gene matches. Germline CDR1 reads GTSNPN; CDR2 reads SVGIG (reference sequence). The CDR3 length is 13 residues. CDR3 sequence reads: CAIDRGQNTEAFF. The CDR3 nucleotides are TGTGCCATCGACAGGGGGCAGAACACTGAAGCTTTCTTT.

The genes are TRBV2 and TRBJ2-1, with 8 bases aligning to TRBD2. CDR3 length: 14 amino acids. Germline CDR1 reads SNHLY; CDR2 reads FYNNEI. Trimming took 7 bases from V and 3 from J; bases not matched to a gene: 5. CDR3 amino acids: CASKGGGYYNEQFF. For the CDR3, the DNA is TGTGCCAGCAAGGGCGGGGGGTACTACAATGAGCAGTTCTTC.

The chain combines TRBV9 with TRBJ2-1, with D possibly matching TRBD1 (6 bases). Germline CDR1 SGDLS, CDR2 YYNGEE. This CDR3 is built from 16 residues. Trimming took 0 bases from V and 0 from J, leaving 10 bases between them. CDR3 protein: CASSVVGQSSYNEQFF. The CDR3 DNA is TGTGCCAGCAGCGTAGTCGGACAGAGCTCCTACAATGAGCAGTTCTTC.

This clone is a singleton in its sample. The V call is TRBV27, the J call TRBJ1-1; a weak D match, TRBD1 (6 bases). The V end lost 5 bases, the J end lost 1 base, and 14 bases lay between the germline ends. CDR1 is MNHEY and CDR2 is SMNVEV in the germline V gene (reference sequence). The CDR3 sequence is 15 residues long. CDR3 region: CASSRYWTENTEAFF. The CDR3 nucleotides read TGTGCCAGCAGTAGATATTGGACAGAGAACACTGAAGCTTTCTTT.

The chain joins TRBV3-1 (or the pseudogene TRBV3-2) to TRBJ2-7; D not resolved. The CDR3 has 14 residues. CDR1 is LGHDT, CDR2 YNNKEL, per germline (reference sequence). Trimming cost V 5 bases and J 0 bases, with 11 bases left between them. The CDR3 here is CASSLRLLSYEQYF. The CDR3 DNA sequence: TGTGCCAGCAGCTTAAGACTCCTCTCCTACGAGCAGTACTTC.